These T cell receptor beta chains were read from a single sample in a study of blood T cell repertoires in COVID-19. Produced via immunoSEQ multiplex PCR; TCRdb's table is partial and in-frame only. Seen here are tens of thousands of clones, approximately 75% observed once, and the top ten hold about 13%. Sequencing input: peripheral blood. These TCRs come from a human donor in a cohort sampled during active COVID-19. Both conserved end residues are part of each CDR3. Fields, in order: V gene, J gene, D gene, clone size, CDR3 protein, CDR3 DNA. A D gene is named only where the DNA matches it firmly. Where a row states a size, it is once, few, many or the class of an expanded clone; other rows omit it.

v_call: TRBV4-1; j_call: TRBJ2-5; d_call: NA; clone_size: NA; cdr3_aa: CASSQDPGTQYF; cdr3_nt: TGCGCCAGCAGCCAAGATCCAGGAACCCAGTACTTC
v_call: TRBV25-1; j_call: TRBJ2-5; d_call: TRBD2; clone_size: NA; cdr3_aa: CASSEFGGGARETQYF; cdr3_nt: TGTGCCAGCAGTGAATTCGGCGGGGGGGCGAGGGAGACCCAGTACTTC
v_call: TRBV7-2; j_call: TRBJ2-7; d_call: TRBD2; clone_size: NA; cdr3_aa: CASSVTSGYEQYF; cdr3_nt: TGTGCCAGCAGCGTTACTAGCGGCTACGAGCAGTACTTC
v_call: TRBV6-5; j_call: TRBJ1-4; d_call: NA; clone_size: NA; cdr3_aa: CASSYPTGRREKLFF; cdr3_nt: TGTGCCAGCAGTTATCCGACAGGTCGGCGTGAAAAACTGTTTTTT
v_call: TRBV19; j_call: TRBJ2-2; d_call: TRBD2; clone_size: NA; cdr3_aa: CASKKLGLAEMNTGELFF; cdr3_nt: TGTGCCAGTAAAAAATTGGGACTAGCGGAGATGAACACCGGGGAGCTGTTTTTT
v_call: TRBV18; j_call: TRBJ2-1; d_call: TRBD1; clone_size: NA; cdr3_aa: CASSPPGTASTREQFF; cdr3_nt: TGTGCCAGCTCACCACCAGGGACAGCGAGTACCCGAGAGCAGTTCTTC
v_call: TRBV5-4; j_call: TRBJ2-1; d_call: TRBD2; clone_size: once; cdr3_aa: CASSTGTSVLNEQFF; cdr3_nt: TGTGCCAGCAGCACCGGGACTAGCGTTCTCAATGAGCAGTTCTTC
v_call: TRBV6-5; j_call: TRBJ2-6; d_call: NA; clone_size: few; cdr3_aa: CASSPNPGQGTF; cdr3_nt: TGTGCCAGCAGTCCAAATCCGGGACAAGGAACTTTC
v_call: TRBV5-1; j_call: TRBJ2-5; d_call: TRBD2; clone_size: NA; cdr3_aa: CASSSSGLGFQETQYF; cdr3_nt: TGCGCCAGCAGCTCCTCGGGACTAGGGTTTCAAGAGACCCAGTACTTC
v_call: TRBV14; j_call: TRBJ2-7; d_call: NA; clone_size: NA; cdr3_aa: CASSQSDEQYF; cdr3_nt: TGTGCCAGCAGCCAATCCGACGAGCAGTACTTC
v_call: TRBV6-5; j_call: TRBJ2-7; d_call: NA; clone_size: NA; cdr3_aa: CASIPTGSSYEQYF; cdr3_nt: TGTGCCAGCATCCCGACAGGTTCCTCCTACGAGCAGTACTTC
v_call: TRBV12-5; j_call: TRBJ1-1; d_call: NA; clone_size: NA; cdr3_aa: CASGKQVNTEAFF; cdr3_nt: TGTGCTAGTGGTAAACAGGTAAACACTGAAGCTTTCTTT
v_call: TRBV18; j_call: TRBJ1-6; d_call: NA; clone_size: few; cdr3_aa: CASSRTDRPASPLHF; cdr3_nt: TGTGCCAGCTCACGCACTGACAGACCGGCTTCACCCCTCCACTTT
v_call: TRBV2; j_call: TRBJ2-5; d_call: TRBD2; clone_size: NA; cdr3_aa: CASSGSSGPQETQYF; cdr3_nt: TGTGCCAGCAGCGGGTCTAGCGGACCTCAAGAGACCCAGTACTTC
v_call: TRBV7-2; j_call: TRBJ2-7; d_call: NA; clone_size: NA; cdr3_aa: CASSLRTTYEQYF; cdr3_nt: TGTGCCAGCAGCTTAAGGACTACCTACGAGCAGTACTTC
v_call: TRBV4-2; j_call: TRBJ1-4; d_call: NA; clone_size: NA; cdr3_aa: CASSHAGTRNEKLFF; cdr3_nt: TGTGCCAGCAGCCACGCCGGGACACGGAATGAAAAACTGTTTTTT
v_call: TRBV2; j_call: TRBJ1-2; d_call: NA; clone_size: NA; cdr3_aa: CASRQVLNYGYTF; cdr3_nt: TGTGCCAGCAGACAGGTTCTTAACTATGGCTACACCTTC
v_call: TRBV4-3; j_call: TRBJ2-6; d_call: NA; clone_size: NA; cdr3_aa: CASSQSAGFRSGANVLTF; cdr3_nt: TGCGCCAGCAGCCAAAGTGCAGGGTTCCGCTCTGGGGCCAACGTCCTGACTTTC
v_call: TRBV2; j_call: TRBJ2-1; d_call: NA; clone_size: NA; cdr3_aa: CASSELGQGEQFF; cdr3_nt: TGTGCCAGCAGTGAGTTAGGGCAGGGTGAGCAGTTCTTC
v_call: TRBV29-1; j_call: TRBJ1-1; d_call: TRBD1; clone_size: NA; cdr3_aa: CSVGRGSTEAFF; cdr3_nt: TGCAGCGTTGGCAGGGGGTCCACTGAAGCTTTCTTT
v_call: TRBV30; j_call: TRBJ2-1; d_call: NA; clone_size: NA; cdr3_aa: CAWSGGTGFNEQFF; cdr3_nt: TGTGCCTGGAGTGGGGGGACTGGTTTCAATGAGCAGTTCTTC
v_call: TRBV10-3; j_call: TRBJ1-1; d_call: NA; clone_size: NA; cdr3_aa: CALTGTVNTEAFF; cdr3_nt: TGTGCCCTCACCGGGACTGTGAACACTGAAGCTTTCTTT